This T cell receptor (beta chain) was captured by sequencing in a study of identical twins. Study-wide results and limits: Models underestimated how often monozygotic twins shared out-of-frame TCR alpha.

Addition of a universal primer site occurred through template switching, and cDNA carried unique molecular identifiers. TCRdb redid the calling of the 5' RACE reads with MiXCR, one entry per CDR3 protein. The sample holds 1.5 million to 2 million distinct CDR3 sequences, under 35% seen once. To note about this clonotype: The antigen is undetermined.

CDR3 length: 13 amino acids. Per the germline V gene, CDR1 is ENHRY and CDR2 is SYGVKD. V dropped 8 bases and J dropped 2 bases, with 13 bases sitting between them. This clonotype was obtained from a newborn girl in good health. The rearrangement uses TRBV10-3 and TRBJ2-7; maybe TRBD1 (6 bases). The sequenced sample consisted of cord blood. This CDR3 reads CAIGGTPPYEQYF. The CDR3 region has the DNA TGTGCCATCGGGGGCACCCCTCCCTACGAGCAGTACTTC.